The clone carrying this TCR beta chain was found a few times. Its antigen is still unknown. These data are taken from a study of blood T cells in healthy people across ages. Study conclusions and caveats: Aged donors had fewer naive CD4+ cells and lower diversity than long-lived donors.

Donors were systemically healthy Caucasian individuals from Russia aged about 6 to 95 years. No fewer than 5 micrograms of total RNA were isolated from every sample. The CDR3 consists of 14 residues. V gave up 5 bases and J gave up 3 bases; unmatched junction bases: 5. The germline V gene encodes CDR1 MNHNY and CDR2 SVGAGI (reference sequence). It was with a sample-barcoded 5' primer and a J-beta primer mix that a second PCR of about 6 to 12 cycles was run. MiXCR, applied by TCRdb to the 5' RACE reads, yields one record per CDR3 protein. This repertoire shows roughly 1,000,000 distinct CDR3 sequences, under 30% found once; its top ten account for approximately 0.79%. The same data also contributed to another study, on T cells of mothers and their children. That source adds: Researchers put all of the extracted RNA into cDNA synthesis, using roughly 1.5 ug per 15 ul.

The chain joins TRBV6-6 to TRBJ1-2; TRBD1 agrees at 8 bases. The sample comprised blood. This clonotype originated in a girl aged 2-10 years in good health. This CDR3 reads CASSPPTGDYGYTF. The CDR3 DNA is TGTGCCAGCAGTCCACCGACAGGGGACTATGGCTACACCTTC.